The source of this T cell receptor beta chain is a study of technical replicates of blood from several donors (dated by TCRdb to the late 2010s). In regard to this clone: Its recognized antigen is unknown. Per-nucleotide qualities are absent, and no much larger clonotype sits a single base away.

The library relied on the immunoSEQ multiplex PCR assay. Drawn from immuneACCESS, this table holds only the in-frame rearrangements with V and J called that TCRdb kept. Clones are partly lost; checked studies trace under half to an unresolved V gene and leave the rest unexplained. The table for this sample lists 65,000 to 95,000 clones; roughly 93% of them were counted only once. The ten largest clones take up over 0.2% of the sample. According to the germline V gene, CDR1 reads MGHRA and CDR2 reads YSYEKL. V is pruned by 4 bases and J by 4 bases, leaving 2 bases of the junction without a gene match. Measured from the cysteine to the phenylalanine, the CDR3 is 13 residues long. The CDR3 DNA has 39 bases and is translated from base 1.

This receptor was taken from a human donor in good health. Sequenced sample: T cells isolated from PBMCs. The rearranged segments are TRBV4-1 and TRBJ1-1; TRBD1 fits 8 bases in the junction. The DNA is TGCGCCAGCAGCCTTCAGGGGGCCACTGAAGCTTTCTTT. This sequence encodes CASSLQGATEAFF.